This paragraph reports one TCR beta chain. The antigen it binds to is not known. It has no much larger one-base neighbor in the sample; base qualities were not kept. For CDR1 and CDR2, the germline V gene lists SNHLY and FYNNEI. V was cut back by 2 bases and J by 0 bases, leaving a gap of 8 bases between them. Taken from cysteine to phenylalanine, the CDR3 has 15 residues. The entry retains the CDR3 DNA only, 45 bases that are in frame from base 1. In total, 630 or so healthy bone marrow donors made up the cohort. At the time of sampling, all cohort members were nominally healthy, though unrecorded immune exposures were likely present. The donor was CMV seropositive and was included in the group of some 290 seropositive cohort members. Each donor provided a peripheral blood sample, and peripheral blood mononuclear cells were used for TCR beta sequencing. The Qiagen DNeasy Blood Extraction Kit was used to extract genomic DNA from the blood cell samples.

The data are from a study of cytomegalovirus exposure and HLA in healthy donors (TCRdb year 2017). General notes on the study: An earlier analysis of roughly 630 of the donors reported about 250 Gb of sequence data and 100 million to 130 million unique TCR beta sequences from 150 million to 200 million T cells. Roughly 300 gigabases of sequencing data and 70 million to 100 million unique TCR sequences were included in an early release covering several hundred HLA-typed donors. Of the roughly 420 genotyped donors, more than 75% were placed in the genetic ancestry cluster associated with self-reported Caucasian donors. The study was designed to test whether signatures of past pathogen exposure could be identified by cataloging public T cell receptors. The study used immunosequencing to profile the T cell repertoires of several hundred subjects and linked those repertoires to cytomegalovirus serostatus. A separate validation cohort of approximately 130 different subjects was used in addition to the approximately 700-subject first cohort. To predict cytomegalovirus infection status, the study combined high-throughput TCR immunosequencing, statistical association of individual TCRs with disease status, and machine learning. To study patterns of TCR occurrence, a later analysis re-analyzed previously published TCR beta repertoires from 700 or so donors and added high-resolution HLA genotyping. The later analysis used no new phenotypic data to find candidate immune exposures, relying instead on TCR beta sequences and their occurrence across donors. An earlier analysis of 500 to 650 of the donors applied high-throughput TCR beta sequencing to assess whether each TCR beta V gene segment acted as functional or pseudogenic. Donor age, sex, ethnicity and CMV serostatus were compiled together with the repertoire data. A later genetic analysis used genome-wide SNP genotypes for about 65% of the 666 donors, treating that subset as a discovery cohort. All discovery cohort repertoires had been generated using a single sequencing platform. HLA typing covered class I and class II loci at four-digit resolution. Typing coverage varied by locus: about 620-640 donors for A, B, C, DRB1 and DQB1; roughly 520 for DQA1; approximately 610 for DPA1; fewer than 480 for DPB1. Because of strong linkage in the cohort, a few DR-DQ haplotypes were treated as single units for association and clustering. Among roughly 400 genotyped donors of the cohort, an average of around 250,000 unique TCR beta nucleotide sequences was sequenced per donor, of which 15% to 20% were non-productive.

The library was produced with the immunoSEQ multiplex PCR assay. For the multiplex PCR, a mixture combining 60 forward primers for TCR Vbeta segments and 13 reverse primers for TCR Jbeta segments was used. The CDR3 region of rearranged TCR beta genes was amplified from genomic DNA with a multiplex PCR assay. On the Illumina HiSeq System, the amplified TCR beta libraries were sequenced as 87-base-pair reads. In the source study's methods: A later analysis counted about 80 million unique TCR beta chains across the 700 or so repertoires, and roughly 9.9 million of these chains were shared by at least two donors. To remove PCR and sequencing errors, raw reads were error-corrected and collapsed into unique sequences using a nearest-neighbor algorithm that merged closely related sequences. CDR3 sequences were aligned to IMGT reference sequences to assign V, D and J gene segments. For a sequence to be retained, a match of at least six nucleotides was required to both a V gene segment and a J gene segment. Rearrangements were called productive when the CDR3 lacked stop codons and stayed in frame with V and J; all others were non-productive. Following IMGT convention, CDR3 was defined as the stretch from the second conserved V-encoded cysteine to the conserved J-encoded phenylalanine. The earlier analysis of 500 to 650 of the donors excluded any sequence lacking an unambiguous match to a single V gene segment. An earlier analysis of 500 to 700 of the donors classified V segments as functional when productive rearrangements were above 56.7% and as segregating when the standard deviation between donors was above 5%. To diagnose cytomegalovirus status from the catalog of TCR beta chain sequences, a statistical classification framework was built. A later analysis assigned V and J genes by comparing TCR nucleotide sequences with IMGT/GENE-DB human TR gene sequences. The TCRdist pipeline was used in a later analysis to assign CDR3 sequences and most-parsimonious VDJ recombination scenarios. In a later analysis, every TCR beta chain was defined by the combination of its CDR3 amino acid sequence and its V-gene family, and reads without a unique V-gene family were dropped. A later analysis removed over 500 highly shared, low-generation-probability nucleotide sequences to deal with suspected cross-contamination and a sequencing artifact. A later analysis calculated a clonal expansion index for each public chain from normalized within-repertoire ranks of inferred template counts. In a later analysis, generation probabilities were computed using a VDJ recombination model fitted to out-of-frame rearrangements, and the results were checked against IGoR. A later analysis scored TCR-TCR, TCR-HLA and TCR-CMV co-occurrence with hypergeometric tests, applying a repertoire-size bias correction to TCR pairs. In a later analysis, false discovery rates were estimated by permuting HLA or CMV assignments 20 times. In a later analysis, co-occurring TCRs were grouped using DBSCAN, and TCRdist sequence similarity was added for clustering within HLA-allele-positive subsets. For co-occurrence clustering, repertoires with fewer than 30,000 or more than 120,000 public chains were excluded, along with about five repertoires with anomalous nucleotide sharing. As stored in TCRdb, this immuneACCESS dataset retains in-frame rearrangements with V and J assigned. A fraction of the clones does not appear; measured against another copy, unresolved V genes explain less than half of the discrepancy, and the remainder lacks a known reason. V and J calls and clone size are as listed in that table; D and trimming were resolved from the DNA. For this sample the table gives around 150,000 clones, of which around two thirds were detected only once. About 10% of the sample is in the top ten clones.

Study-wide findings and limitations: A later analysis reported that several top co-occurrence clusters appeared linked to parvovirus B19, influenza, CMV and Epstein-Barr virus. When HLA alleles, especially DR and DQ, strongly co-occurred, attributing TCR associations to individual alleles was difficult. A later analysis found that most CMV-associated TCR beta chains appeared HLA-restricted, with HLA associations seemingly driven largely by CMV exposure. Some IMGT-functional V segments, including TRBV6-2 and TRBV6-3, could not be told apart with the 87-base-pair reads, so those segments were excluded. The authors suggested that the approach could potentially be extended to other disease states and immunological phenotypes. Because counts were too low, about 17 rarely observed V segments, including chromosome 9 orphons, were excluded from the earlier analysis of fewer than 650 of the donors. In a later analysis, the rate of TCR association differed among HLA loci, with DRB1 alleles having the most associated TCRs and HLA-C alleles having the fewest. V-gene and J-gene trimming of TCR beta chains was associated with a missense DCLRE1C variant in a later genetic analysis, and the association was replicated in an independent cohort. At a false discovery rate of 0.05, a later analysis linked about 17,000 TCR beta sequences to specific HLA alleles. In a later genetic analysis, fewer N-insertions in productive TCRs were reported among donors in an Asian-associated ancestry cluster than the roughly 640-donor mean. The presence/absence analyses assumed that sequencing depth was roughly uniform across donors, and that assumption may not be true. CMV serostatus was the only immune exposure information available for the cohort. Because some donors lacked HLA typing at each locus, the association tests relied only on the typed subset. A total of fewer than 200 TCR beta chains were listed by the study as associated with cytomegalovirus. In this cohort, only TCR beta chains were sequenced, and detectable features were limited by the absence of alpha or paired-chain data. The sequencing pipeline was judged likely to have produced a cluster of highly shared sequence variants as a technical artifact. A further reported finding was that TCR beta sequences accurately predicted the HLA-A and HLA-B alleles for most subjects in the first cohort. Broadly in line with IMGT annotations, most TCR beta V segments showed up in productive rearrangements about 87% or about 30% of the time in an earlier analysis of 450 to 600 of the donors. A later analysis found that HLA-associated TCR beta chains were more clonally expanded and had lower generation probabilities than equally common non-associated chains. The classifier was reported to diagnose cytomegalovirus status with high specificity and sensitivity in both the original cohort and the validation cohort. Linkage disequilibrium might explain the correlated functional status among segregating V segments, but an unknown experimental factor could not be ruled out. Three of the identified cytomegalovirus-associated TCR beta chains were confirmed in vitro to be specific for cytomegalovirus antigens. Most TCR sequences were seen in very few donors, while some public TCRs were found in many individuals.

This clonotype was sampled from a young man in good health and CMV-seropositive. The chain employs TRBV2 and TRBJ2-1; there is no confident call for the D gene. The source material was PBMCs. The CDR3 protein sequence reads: CASSEHRVSYNEQFF. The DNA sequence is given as TGTGCCAGCAGTGAACACAGAGTCTCCTACAATGAGCAGTTCTTC.